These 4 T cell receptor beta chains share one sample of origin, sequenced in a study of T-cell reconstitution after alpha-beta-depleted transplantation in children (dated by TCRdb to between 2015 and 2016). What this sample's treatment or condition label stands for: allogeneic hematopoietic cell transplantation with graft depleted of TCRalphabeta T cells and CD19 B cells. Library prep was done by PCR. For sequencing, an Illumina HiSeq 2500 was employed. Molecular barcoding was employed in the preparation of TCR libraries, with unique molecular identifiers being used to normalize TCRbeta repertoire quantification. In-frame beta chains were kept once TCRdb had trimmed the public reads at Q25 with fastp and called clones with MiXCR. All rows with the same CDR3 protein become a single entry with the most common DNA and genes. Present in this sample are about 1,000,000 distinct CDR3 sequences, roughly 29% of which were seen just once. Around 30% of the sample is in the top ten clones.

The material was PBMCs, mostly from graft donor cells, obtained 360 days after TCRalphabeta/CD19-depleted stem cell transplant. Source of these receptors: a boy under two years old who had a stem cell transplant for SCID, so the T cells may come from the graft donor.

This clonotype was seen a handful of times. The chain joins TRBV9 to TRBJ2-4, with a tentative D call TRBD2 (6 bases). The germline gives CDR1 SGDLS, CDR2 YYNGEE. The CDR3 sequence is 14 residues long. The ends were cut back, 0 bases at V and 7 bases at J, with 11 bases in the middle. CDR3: CASSVEGAGNIQYF. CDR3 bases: TGTGCCAGCAGCGTAGAAGGGGCGGGGAACATTCAGTACTTC.

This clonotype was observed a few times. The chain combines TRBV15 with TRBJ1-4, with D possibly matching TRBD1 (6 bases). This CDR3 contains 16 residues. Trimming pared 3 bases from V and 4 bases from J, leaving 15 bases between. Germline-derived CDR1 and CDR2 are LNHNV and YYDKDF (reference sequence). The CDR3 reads CATSRDRVSRNEKLFF. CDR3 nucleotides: TGTGCCACCAGCAGGGACAGAGTTTCCCGTAATGAAAAACTGTTTTTT.

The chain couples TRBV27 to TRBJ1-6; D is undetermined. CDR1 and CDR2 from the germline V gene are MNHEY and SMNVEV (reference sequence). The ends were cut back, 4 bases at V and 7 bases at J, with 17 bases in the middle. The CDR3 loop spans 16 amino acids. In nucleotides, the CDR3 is TGTGCCAGCAGTTCAGGACTCTCGGGGTGCAATTCACCCCTCCACTTT. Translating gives CASSSGLSGCNSPLHF.

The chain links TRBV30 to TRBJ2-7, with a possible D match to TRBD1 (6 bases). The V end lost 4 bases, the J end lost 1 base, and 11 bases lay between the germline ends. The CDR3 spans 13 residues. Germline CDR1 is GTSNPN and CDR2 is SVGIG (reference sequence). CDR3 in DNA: TGTGCCTGGACCCTCCAGGGGTCCTACGAGCAGTACTTC. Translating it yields CAWTLQGSYEQYF.